The present TCR beta chain was sequenced within a study of regulatory T cells in long-lasting Graves disease. Study-wide findings and caveats: Persistent patients had more shared public clonotypes (around 2,800) than new patients (966). Segments TRBV28, TRBJ1-2 and TRBJ2-5 showed preferential usage in persistent disease.

Time point reported: newly diagnosed GD, antithyroid drugs for less than 3 months. There was RNA extracted from PBMCs, and the TCR library was made from it. This clonotype was seen only a few times. The antigen remains undetermined. Sequence at one end of the junction differs from germline and may be a read error. The CDR3 is made up of 13 amino acids. Germline V gene data show CDR1 as SGHTA and CDR2 as FQGNSA. HTBI primers from iRepertoire and Arm-PCR of CDR3 regions yielded the TCR beta libraries. TCRdb re-called the multiplex PCR reads through MiXCR, storing one row per CDR3 protein. Here the sample spans approximately 400,000 distinct CDR3 sequences, about 15% being singletons. This sample also belongs to another study, concerning T cells in Graves' hyperthyroidism and ophthalmopathy. That source adds: By a 13 V-J model, ophthalmopathy was set apart from stable hyperthyroidism.

The source was peripheral blood mononuclear cells (PBMCs), collected at new diagnosis, from a patient treated with antithyroid drugs. This clonotype was sampled from a woman aged 40 to 50 with Graves disease. The chain combines TRBV7-2 with TRBJ2-7, with D perhaps TRBD2 (5 bases). In DNA form, the CDR3 reads TGTGCCAGCAGCCTAGCCTCATTCCACGAGCAGTACTTC. Its translation: CASSLASFHEQYF. Supplemented by reference TRBV7-2 and TRBJ2-7, the full variable domain reads GAGVSQSPSNKVTEKGKDVELRCDPISGHTALYWYRQSLGQGLEFLIYFQGNSAPDKSGLPSDRFSAERTGGSVSTLTIQRTQQEDSAVYLCASSLASFHEQYFGPGTRLTVT.